These 12 T cell receptor beta chains share one sample of origin, sequenced in a study of PD-1 blockade in classical Hodgkin lymphoma. Here immunoSEQ multiplex PCR was the method, and the copy in TCRdb shows in-frame clones only, minus some. This table has some 96,000 clones, over 80% appearing once. Relapse was seen in all patients after autologous stem cell transplantation, and brentuximab vedotin exposure was variable. Sequencing was performed on peripheral blood mononuclear cells (PBMCs), taken at baseline. These TCRs come from a human donor with classical Hodgkin lymphoma.

This chain uses TRBV28 with TRBJ1-2, with D possibly being TRBD1 (6 bases). Germline lookup yields CDR1 MDHEN and CDR2 SYDVKM. CDR3 size: 16 residues. Deletions cut 5 bases from V and 7 bases from J, with 23 bases between. The CDR3 coding sequence is TGTGCCAGCAGTCGGGGCGGGAGGGGGGATGCAGGTGGCTACACCTTC. Translating gives CASSRGGRGDAGGYTF.

The V call is TRBV6-1, the J call TRBJ2-1; D may match TRBD1 or TRBD2 (5 bases each). The germline V gene encodes CDR1 MNHNS and CDR2 SASEGT. Trimming took off 7 bases at V and 1 base at J, with 11 bases between the two ends. The CDR3 is made up of 14 amino acids. CDR3 sequence reads: CASNRDRSYNEQFF. The CDR3, as DNA: TGTGCCAGCAACCGGGACCGATCCTACAATGAGCAGTTCTTC.

The rearrangement uses TRBV5-1 and TRBJ1-1; the D is unclear. Germline V gives CDR1 SGHRS, CDR2 YFSETQ. With 3 bases removed from V and 7 bases from J, the gap between germline ends came to 10 bases. This CDR3 is 12 amino acids long. The CDR3 bases are TGCGCCAGCAGCTACCCCATGGGTGAAGCTTTCTTT. Its protein product is CASSYPMGEAFF. Supplemented by reference TRBV5-1 and TRBJ1-1, the full variable domain reads KAGVTQTPRYLIKTRGQQVTLSCSPISGHRSVSWYQQTPGQGLQFLFEYFSETQRNKGNFPGRFSGRQFSNSRSEMNVSTLELGDSALYLCASSYPMGEAFFGQGTRLTVV.

The rearrangement uses TRBV7-9 and TRBJ1-1; D is undetermined. V lost 0 bases to trimming and J lost 2 bases, with 10 bases between them. CDR1 is SEHNR and CDR2 is FQNEAQ in the germline V gene (reference sequence). This CDR3 region has 15 residues. CDR3 sequence: CASSLAWRSNTEAFF. CDR3 in DNA: TGTGCCAGCAGCTTAGCATGGCGTTCCAACACTGAAGCTTTCTTT. The full variable domain, with the rest looked up from reference TRBV7-9 and TRBJ1-1, is DTGVSQNPRHKITKRGQNVTFRCDPISEHNRLYWYRQTLGQGPEFLTYFQNEAQLEKSRLLSDRFSAERPKGSFSTLEIQRTEQGDSAMYLCASSLAWRSNTEAFFGQGTRLTVV.

The chain recombines TRBV6-4 with TRBJ2-2; no clear D gene. Germline values: CDR1 MRHNA, CDR2 SNTAGT. This CDR3 comprises 17 residues. Trimming stripped 0 bases from V and 1 base from J, with 12 bases between. The CDR3 nucleotides are TGTGCCAGCAGTGACTCGAGTCTAACGGGGAACACCGGGGAGCTGTTTTTT. It yields the protein CASSDSSLTGNTGELFF.

The chain recombines TRBV19 with TRBJ1-3; the match to TRBD1 covers 7 bases. The CDR3 totals 13 residues. After removal of 7 bases from V and 2 bases from J, the junction contained 2 bases not matched to a gene. Germline V gives CDR1 LNHDA, CDR2 SQIVND (reference sequence). The CDR3 sequence is CASNRGPGNTIYF. The CDR3 bases are TGTGCCAGTAACAGGGGCCCTGGAAACACCATATATTTT.

The CDR3 nucleotides are TGTGCCAGCAGTTACTCGACAGGGGGCGGGTATGGCTACACCTTC. Translating gives CASSYSTGGGYGYTF. The genes are TRBV6-5 and TRBJ1-2; 10 bases are shared with TRBD1. Germline loops: CDR1 MNHEY, CDR2 SVGAGI. This CDR3 has 15 amino acids. The V segment lost 0 bases and the J segment 5 bases; nucleotides outside the gene matches: 3.

The genes are TRBV4-1 and TRBJ2-5, with no clear D. Trimming took 0 bases from V and 5 from J, leaving 13 bases between them. The CDR3 is 15 amino acids. Germline assignment: CDR1 MGHRA and CDR2 YSYEKL. As DNA, the CDR3 is TGCGCCAGCAGCCAAGATAGGGCAGGACGGGAGACCCAGTACTTC. Amino acids: CASSQDRAGRETQYF.

This clone was seen a handful of times. An end of the junction differs from the germline gene, which may be a read error. The chain joins TRBV29-1 to TRBJ2-7, with D possibly matching TRBD2 (6 bases). The CDR3 loop spans 13 amino acids. Germline lookup yields CDR1 SQVTM and CDR2 ANQGSEA. DNA for the CDR3: TGCAGCGTACACGGAGGGGACTCCAACGAGCAGTACTTC. This gives the protein CSVHGGDSNEQYF.

The chain has TRBV5-1 and TRBJ2-5; D perhaps matches TRBD1 (5 bases). The V gene lost 0 bases and the J gene lost 0 bases, with 9 bases spanning the gap. The CDR3 length is 15 residues. The germline gives CDR1 SGHRS, CDR2 YFSETQ. The CDR3 sequence: CASSLAPGNQETQYF. The DNA for the CDR3 is TGCGCCAGCAGCTTGGCCCCAGGGAACCAAGAGACCCAGTACTTC.

This clone was detected a few times. The chain is built from TRBV2 and TRBJ1-5, with D possibly TRBD1 on 5 matching bases. The CDR3 is made up of 13 amino acids. Trimming cost V 5 bases and J 5 bases, with 10 bases left between them. CDR1 and CDR2 from the germline V gene are SNHLY and FYNNEI. This CDR3 is CASSQGLDQPQHF. CDR3 bases: TGTGCCAGCAGTCAGGGTTTGGATCAGCCCCAGCATTTT.

This clone was recorded a few times. The genes are TRBV19 and TRBJ2-7; the D gene is possibly TRBD1 (5 bases). Germline V CDR1 and CDR2: LNHDA, SQIVND (reference sequence). The length of the CDR3 is 13 residues. V lost 1 base and J lost 3, with 7 bases in between. The CDR3 DNA reads as TGTGCCAGTAGTATAGGGGGCTACTACGAGCAGTACTTC. Translated: CASSIGGYYEQYF.